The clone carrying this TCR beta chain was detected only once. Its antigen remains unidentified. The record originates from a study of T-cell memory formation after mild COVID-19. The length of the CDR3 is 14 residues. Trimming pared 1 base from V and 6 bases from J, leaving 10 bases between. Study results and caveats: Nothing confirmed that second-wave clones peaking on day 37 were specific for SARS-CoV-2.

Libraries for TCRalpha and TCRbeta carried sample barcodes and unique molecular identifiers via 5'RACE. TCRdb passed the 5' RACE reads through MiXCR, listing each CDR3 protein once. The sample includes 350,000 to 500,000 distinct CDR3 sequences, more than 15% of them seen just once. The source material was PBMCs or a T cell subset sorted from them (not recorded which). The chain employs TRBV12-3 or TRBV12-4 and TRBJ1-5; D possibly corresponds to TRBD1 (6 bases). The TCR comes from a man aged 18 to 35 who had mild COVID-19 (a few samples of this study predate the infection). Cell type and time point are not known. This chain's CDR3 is CASSLGAGVQPQHF. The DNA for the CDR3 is TGTGCCAGCAGTTTAGGGGCAGGGGTTCAGCCCCAGCATTTT.